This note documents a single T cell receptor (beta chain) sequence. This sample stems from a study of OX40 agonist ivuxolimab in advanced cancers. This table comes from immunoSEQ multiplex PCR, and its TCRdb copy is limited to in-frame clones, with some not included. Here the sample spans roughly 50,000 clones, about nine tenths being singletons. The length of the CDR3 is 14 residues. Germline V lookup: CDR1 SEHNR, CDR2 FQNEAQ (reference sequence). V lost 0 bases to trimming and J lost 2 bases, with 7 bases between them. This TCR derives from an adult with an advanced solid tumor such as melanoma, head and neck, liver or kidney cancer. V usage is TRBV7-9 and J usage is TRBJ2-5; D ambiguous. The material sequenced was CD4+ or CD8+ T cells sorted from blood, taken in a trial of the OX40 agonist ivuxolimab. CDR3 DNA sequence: TGTGCCAGCAGCTTAGCGCGCGGTCAAGAGACCCAGTACTTC. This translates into CASSLARGQETQYF.